This TCR beta chain was profiled in a study of early T cells in non-severe SARS-CoV-2 infection. This clonotype was seen only a few times. The germline CDR1 and CDR2 sequences are SGHNT and YYREEE (reference sequence). Trimming removed 5 bases at V and 5 bases at J, with 11 bases between. The CDR3 has 13 residues. Attachment of unique molecular identifiers to individual cDNA molecules was performed. TCRdb reanalysed the 5' RACE reads using MiXCR and keeps one entry per CDR3 protein. The data contain tens of thousands of distinct CDR3 sequences, over 4.5% of them singletons. Material for sequencing was whole blood. This TCR derives from an adult who was a healthcare worker with PCR-confirmed SARS-CoV-2 infection or an uninfected control (not recorded which). The chain links TRBV5-4 to TRBJ2-1, with D possibly being TRBD2 (5 bases). The CDR3 is CASRDSSNNEQFF. In nucleotides, the CDR3 is TGTGCCAGCAGGGACTCAAGCAACAATGAGCAGTTCTTC.